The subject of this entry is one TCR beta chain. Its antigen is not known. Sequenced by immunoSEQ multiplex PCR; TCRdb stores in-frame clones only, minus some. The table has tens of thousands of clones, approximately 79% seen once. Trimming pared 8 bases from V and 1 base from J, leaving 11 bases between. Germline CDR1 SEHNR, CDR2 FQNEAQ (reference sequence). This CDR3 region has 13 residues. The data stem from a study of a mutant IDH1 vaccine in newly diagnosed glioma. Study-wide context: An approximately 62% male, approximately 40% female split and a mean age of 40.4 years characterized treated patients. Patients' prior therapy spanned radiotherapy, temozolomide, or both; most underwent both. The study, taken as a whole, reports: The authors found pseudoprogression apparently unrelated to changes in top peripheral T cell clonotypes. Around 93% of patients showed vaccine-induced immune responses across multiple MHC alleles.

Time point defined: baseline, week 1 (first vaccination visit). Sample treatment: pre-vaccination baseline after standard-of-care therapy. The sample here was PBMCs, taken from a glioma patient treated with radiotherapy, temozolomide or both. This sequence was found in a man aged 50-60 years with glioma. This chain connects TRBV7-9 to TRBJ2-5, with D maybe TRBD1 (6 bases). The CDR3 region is CASGQTGQETQYF. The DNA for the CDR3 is TGTGCCAGCGGACAGACAGGCCAAGAGACCCAGTACTTC. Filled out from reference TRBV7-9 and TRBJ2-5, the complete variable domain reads DTGVSQNPRHKITKRGQNVTFRCDPISEHNRLYWYRQTLGQGPEFLTYFQNEAQLEKSRLLSDRFSAERPKGSFSTLEIQRTEQGDSAMYLCASGQTGQETQYFGPGTRLLVL.